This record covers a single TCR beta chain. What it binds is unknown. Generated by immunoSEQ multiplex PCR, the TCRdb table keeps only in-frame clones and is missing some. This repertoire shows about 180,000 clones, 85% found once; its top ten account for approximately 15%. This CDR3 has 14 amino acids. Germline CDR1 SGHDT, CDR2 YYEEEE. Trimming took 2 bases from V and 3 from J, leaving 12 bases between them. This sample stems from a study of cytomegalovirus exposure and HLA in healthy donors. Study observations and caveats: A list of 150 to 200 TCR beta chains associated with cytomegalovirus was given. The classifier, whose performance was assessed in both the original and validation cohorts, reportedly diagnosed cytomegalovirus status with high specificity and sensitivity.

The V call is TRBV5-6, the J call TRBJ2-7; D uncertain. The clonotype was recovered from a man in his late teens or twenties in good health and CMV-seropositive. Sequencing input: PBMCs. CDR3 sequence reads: CASSFAWAGYEQYF. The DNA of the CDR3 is TGTGCCAGCAGCTTCGCGTGGGCCGGCTACGAGCAGTACTTC.